This T cell receptor (beta chain) was sequenced for a study of T cells in Graves' hyperthyroidism and ophthalmopathy. Diagnosis of hyperthyroidism was new in patients aged 18 to 65, and its duration was under 2 months. Uncontrolled infection, other autoimmune disease, pregnancy or lactation barred patients from enrollment. Findings of the study overall: The model predicted ophthalmopathy a median approximately 6 months before onset.

It was RNA transcripts that yielded the amplified TCR beta CDR3 regions. Initially, a first-round RT-PCR of the TCR CDR3 employed the HTBI primer set. TCRdb reprocessed the multiplex PCR reads with MiXCR, giving one entry per CDR3 protein. The sample consists of fewer than 400,000 distinct CDR3 sequences, around 17% of them appearing once. The germline CDR1 and CDR2 sequences are SNHLY and FYNNEI. Trimming shortened V by 5 bases and J by 6 bases, and 17 bases separated the two germline ends. This CDR3 contains 14 residues. This clonotype was counted ten times or more. Its matching antigen is unknown. The material sequenced was blood. This receptor was obtained from a young man with Graves' hyperthyroidism. The chain carries TRBV2 and TRBJ2-7, with a possible D match to TRBD2 (6 bases). The CDR3 bases are TGTGCCAGCAGTCTTACTACTACTAGCACCGAGCAGTACTTC. It codes for CASSLTTTSTEQYF.